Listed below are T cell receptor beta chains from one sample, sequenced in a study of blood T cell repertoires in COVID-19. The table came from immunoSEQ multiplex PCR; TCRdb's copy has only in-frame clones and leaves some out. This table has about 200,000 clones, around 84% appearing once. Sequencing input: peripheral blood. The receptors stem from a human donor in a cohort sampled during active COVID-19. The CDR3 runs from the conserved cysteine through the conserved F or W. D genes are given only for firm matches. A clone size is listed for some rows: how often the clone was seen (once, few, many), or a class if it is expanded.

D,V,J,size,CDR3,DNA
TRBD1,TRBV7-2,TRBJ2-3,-,CASRQTGTGHTDTQYF,TGTGCCAGCAGACAAACCGGGACAGGGCACACAGATACGCAGTATTTT
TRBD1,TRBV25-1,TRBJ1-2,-,CASSGYLGQYGYTF,TGTGCCAGCAGTGGATACTTGGGACAGTATGGCTACACCTTC
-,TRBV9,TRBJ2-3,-,CASSVGAIWATDTQYF,TGTGCCAGCAGCGTAGGTGCCATTTGGGCCACAGATACGCAGTATTTT
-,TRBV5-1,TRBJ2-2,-,CASSLVGGGELFF,TGCGCCAGCAGCTTGGTAGGCGGCGGGGAGCTGTTTTTT
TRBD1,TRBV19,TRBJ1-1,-,CASSTTGDWGAFF,TGTGCCAGTAGTACCACAGGGGACTGGGGAGCTTTCTTT
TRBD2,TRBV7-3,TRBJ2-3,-,CASSLSGDIDTQYF,TGTGCCAGCAGCTTGAGCGGGGATATAGATACGCAGTATTTT
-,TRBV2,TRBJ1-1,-,CASSEDIEAFF,TGTGCCAGCAGCGAGGATATCGAAGCTTTCTTT
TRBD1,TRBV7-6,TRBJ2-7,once,CASSRDSSYEQYF,TGTGCCAGCAGCCGGGACAGCTCCTACGAGCAGTACTTC
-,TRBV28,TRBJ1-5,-,CASSFPAGLNQPQHF,TGTGCCAGCAGTTTTCCCGCAGGGCTCAATCAGCCCCAGCATTTT
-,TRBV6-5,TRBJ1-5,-,CASRKQGYSNQPQHF,TGTGCCAGCAGAAAACAGGGCTATAGCAATCAGCCCCAGCATTTT
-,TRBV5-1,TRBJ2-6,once,CASSPDFTGANVLTF,TGCGCCAGCAGCCCGGACTTCACTGGGGCCAACGTCCTGACTTTC
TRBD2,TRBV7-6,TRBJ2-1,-,CASSPTSGISYNEQFF,TGTGCCAGCAGCCCTACTAGCGGTATCTCCTACAATGAGCAGTTCTTC
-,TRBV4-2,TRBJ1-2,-,CASSQDEQGYYGYTF,TGTGCCAGCAGCCAAGATGAGCAGGGGTACTATGGCTACACCTTC
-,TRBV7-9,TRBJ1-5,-,CASSLEGMGLNQPQHF,TGTGCCAGCAGCTTAGAAGGGATGGGGCTAAATCAGCCCCAGCATTTT
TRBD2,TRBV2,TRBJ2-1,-,CASSDRGGPVYNEQFF,TGTGCCAGCAGTGACCGCGGGGGTCCCGTTTACAATGAGCAGTTCTTC
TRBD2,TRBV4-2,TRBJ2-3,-,CASSQGRLADDTQYF,TGTGCCAGCAGCCAAGGAAGACTAGCTGACGATACGCAGTATTTT
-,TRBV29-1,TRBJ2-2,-,CSVERTGELFF,TGCAGCGTTGAGCGGACCGGGGAGCTGTTTTTT
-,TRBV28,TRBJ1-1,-,CASSLGRGGADTEAFF,TGTGCCAGCAGTTTAGGGCGAGGAGGGGCCGACACTGAAGCTTTCTTT
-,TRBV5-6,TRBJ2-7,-,CASSEAGRNPTYEQYF,TGTGCCAGCAGCGAAGCGGGTAGGAACCCCACCTACGAGCAGTACTTC
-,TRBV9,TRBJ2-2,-,CASSVDGQSTGELFF,TGTGCCAGCAGCGTAGACGGACAGAGCACCGGGGAGCTGTTTTTT
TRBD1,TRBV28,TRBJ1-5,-,CASSLIPRQGYQPQHF,TGTGCCAGCAGTTTAATCCCGAGACAGGGTTATCAGCCCCAGCATTTT
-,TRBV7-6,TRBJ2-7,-,CASTRGGVGEQYF,TGTGCCAGCACCCGAGGGGGGGTGGGCGAGCAGTACTTC
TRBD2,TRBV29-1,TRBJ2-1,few,CSVEDRLAGGPNEQFF,TGCAGCGTTGAAGATCGGCTAGCGGGGGGGCCTAATGAGCAGTTCTTC
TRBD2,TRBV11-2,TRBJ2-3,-,CASSPGGASDTQYF,TGTGCCAGCAGCCCCGGGGGGGCTTCAGATACGCAGTATTTT
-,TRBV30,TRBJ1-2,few,CAWSAQGMGYGYTF,TGTGCCTGGAGTGCCCAGGGAATGGGTTACGGCTACACCTTC
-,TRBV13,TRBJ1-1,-,CASSFEVGKTEAFF,TGTGCCAGCAGCTTTGAGGTCGGGAAAACTGAAGCTTTCTTT
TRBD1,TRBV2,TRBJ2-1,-,CASSVRTGWYNEQFF,TGTGCCAGCAGCGTGCGGACAGGGTGGTACAATGAGCAGTTCTTC
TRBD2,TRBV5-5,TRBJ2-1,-,CASSSLTSGRVHEQFF,TGTGCCAGCAGCTCCCTTACTAGCGGGAGGGTGCATGAGCAGTTCTTC
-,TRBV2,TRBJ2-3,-,CASSSYTDTQYF,TGTGCCAGCAGTTCCTACACAGATACGCAGTATTTT
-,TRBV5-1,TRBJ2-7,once,CASRRTDAYEQYF,TGCGCCAGCAGAAGGACAGACGCATACGAGCAGTACTTC
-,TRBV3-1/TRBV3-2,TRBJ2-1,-,CASSPASGNEQFF,TGTGCCAGCAGCCCAGCATCAGGCAATGAGCAGTTCTTC
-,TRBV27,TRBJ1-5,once,CASSLSPQGGQPQHF,TGTGCCAGCAGTTTATCCCCGCAGGGCGGTCAGCCCCAGCATTTT
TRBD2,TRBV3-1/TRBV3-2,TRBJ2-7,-,CASSQGWTSGRQYEQYF,TGTGCCAGCAGCCAAGGCTGGACTAGCGGGAGACAATACGAGCAGTACTTC
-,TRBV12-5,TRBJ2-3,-,CASGRPLRTVSSTDTQYF,TGTGCTAGTGGCCGACCACTAAGGACAGTTTCTAGCACAGATACGCAGTATTTT
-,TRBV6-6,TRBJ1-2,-,CASSYAGPDYGYTF,TGTGCCAGCAGTTACGCAGGCCCGGACTATGGCTACACCTTC
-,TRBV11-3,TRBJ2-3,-,CASSRGSTDTQYF,TGTGCCAGCAGTAGGGGAAGCACAGATACGCAGTATTTT
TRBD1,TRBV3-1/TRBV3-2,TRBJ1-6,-,CASSPTGGLLNSPLHF,TGTGCCAGCAGCCCGACAGGGGGCCTTCTAAATTCACCCCTCCACTTT
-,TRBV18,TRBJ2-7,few,CASSLTTGYYEQYF,TGTGCCAGCTCACTTACGACAGGTTACTACGAGCAGTACTTC
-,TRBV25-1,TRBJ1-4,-,CASSRGATATNEKLFF,TGTGCCAGCTCCCGGGGGGCAACCGCAACTAATGAAAAACTGTTTTTT
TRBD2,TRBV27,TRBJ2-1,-,CASKIPSGAYNEQFF,TGTGCCAGCAAAATCCCTAGCGGGGCCTACAATGAGCAGTTCTTC
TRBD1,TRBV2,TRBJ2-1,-,CASIGDRVSDEQFF,TGTGCCAGCATAGGAGACAGGGTGTCCGATGAGCAGTTCTTC
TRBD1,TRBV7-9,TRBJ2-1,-,CASSPFGQGQIEQFF,TGTGCCAGCAGCCCCTTTGGACAGGGGCAAATTGAGCAGTTCTTC
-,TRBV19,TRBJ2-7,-,CASSIEGAYEQYF,TGTGCCAGTAGTATAGAAGGGGCCTACGAGCAGTACTTC
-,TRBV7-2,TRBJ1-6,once,CASSLVGSDSPLHF,TGTGCCAGCAGCTTAGTCGGCAGCGATTCACCCCTCCACTTT
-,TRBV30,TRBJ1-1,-,CAWSLRQGGVAEAFF,TGTGCCTGGAGTCTAAGGCAAGGCGGAGTGGCTGAAGCTTTCTTT
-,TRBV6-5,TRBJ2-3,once,CASSTTGIGDTQYF,TGTGCCAGCAGTACAACGGGGATCGGAGATACGCAGTATTTT
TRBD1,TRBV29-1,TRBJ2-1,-,CSAETGAYNEQFF,TGCAGCGCCGAGACAGGGGCCTACAATGAGCAGTTCTTC
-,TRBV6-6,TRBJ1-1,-,CASSYSMMGLGQAFF,TGTGCCAGCAGTTACTCGATGATGGGGCTTGGGCAAGCTTTCTTT